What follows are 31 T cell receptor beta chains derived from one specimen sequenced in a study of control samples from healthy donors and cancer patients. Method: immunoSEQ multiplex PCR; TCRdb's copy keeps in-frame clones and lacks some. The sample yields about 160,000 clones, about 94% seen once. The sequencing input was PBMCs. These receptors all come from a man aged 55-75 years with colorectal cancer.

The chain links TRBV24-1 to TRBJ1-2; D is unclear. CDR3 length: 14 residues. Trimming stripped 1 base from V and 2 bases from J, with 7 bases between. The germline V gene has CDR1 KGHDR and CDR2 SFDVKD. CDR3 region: CATSDFLTNYGYTF. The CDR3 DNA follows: TGTGCCACCAGTGATTTTCTGACCAACTATGGCTACACCTTC.

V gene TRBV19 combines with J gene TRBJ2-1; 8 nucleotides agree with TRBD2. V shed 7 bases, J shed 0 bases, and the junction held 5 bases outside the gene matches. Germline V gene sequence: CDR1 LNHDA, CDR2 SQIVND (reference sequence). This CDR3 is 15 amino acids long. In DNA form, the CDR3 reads TGTGCCAGTACCCGTAGCGGGGACTCCTACAATGAGCAGTTCTTC. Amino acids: CASTRSGDSYNEQFF.

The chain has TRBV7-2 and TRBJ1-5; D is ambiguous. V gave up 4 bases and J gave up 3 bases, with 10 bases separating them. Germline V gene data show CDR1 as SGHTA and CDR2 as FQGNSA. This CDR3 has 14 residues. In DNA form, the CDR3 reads TGTGCCAGCAGCTCCCATCATTTCAATCAGCCCCAGCATTTT. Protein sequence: CASSSHHFNQPQHF.

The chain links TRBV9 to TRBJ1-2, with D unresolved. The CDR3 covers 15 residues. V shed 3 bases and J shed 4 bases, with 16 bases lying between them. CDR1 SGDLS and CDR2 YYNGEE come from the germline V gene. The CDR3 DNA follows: TGTGCCAGCAGCGCACTCGGGAGCACCGTCTATGGCTACACCTTC. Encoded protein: CASSALGSTVYGYTF.

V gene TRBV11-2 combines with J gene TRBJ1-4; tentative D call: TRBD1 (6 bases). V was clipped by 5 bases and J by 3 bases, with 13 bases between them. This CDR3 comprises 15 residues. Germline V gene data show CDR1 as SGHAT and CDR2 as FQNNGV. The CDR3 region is CASSDPGGSNEKLFF. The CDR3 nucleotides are TGTGCCAGCAGCGACCCGGGGGGCTCTAATGAAAAACTGTTTTTT.

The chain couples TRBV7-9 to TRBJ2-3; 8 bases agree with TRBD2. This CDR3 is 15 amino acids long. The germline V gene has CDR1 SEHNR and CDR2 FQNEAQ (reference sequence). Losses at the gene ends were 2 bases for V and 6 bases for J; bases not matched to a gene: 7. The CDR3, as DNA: TGTGCCAGCAGCTTATCTGGGACTAGTGCGGATACGCAGTATTTT. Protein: CASSLSGTSADTQYF.

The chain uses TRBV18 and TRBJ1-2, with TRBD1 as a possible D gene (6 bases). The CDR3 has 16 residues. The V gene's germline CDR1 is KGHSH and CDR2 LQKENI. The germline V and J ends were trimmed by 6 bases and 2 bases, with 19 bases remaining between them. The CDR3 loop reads CASSRLGAAQNYGYTF. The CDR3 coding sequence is TGTGCCAGCTCCCGCCTGGGGGCGGCACAAAACTATGGCTACACCTTC.

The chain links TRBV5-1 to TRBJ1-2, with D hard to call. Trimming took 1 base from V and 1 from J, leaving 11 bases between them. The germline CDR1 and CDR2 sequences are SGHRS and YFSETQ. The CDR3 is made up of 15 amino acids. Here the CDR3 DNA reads TGCGCCAGCAGCTTGCGGGCAGGAGATAACTATGGCTACACCTTC. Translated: CASSLRAGDNYGYTF.

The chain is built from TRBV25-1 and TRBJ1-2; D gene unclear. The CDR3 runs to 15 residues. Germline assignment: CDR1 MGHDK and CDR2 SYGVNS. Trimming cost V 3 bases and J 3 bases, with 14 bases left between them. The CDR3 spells CASSEWAGPHYGYTF. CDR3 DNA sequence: TGTGCCAGCAGTGAGTGGGCAGGCCCCCACTATGGCTACACCTTC.

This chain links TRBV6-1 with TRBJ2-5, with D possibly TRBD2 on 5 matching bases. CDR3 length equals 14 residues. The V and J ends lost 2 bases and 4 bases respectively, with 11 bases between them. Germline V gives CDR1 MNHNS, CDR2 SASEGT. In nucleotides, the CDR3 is TGTGCCAGCAGTGAAAGGAGGATGGGAGAGACCCAGTACTTC. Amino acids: CASSERRMGETQYF.

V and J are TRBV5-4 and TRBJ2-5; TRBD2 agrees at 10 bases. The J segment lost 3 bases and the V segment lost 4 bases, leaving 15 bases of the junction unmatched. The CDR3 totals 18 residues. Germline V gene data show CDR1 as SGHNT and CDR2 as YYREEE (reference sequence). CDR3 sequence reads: CASSPGGAGGPLKETQYF. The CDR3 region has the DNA TGTGCCAGCAGCCCGGGGGGAGCGGGGGGGCCGTTGAAAGAGACCCAGTACTTC.

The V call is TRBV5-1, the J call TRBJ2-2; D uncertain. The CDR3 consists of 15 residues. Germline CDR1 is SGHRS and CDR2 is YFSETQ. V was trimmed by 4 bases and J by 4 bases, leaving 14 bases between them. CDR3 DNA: TGCGCCAGCAGCCCGATGTCCGGACGCACCGGGGAGCTGTTTTTT. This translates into CASSPMSGRTGELFF.

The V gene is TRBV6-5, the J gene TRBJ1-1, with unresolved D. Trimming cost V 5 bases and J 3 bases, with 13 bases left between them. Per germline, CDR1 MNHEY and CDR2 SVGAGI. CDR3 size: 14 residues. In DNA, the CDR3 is TGTGCCAGCAGTAAGTCAGGAATGTACACTGAAGCTTTCTTT. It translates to CASSKSGMYTEAFF.

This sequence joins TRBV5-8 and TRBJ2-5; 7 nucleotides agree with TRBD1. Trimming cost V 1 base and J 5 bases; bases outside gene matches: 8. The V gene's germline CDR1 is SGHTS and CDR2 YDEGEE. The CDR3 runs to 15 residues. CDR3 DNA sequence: TGTGCCAGCAGCTTGCAGGGGCGCAGGGGGGAGACCCAGTACTTC. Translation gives CASSLQGRRGETQYF.

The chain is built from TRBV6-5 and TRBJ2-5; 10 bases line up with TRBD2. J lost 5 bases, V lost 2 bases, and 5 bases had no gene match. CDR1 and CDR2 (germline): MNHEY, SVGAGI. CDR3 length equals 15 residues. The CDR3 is CASSYSGGAWETQYF. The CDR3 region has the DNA TGTGCCAGCAGTTACAGCGGGGGGGCCTGGGAGACCCAGTACTTC.

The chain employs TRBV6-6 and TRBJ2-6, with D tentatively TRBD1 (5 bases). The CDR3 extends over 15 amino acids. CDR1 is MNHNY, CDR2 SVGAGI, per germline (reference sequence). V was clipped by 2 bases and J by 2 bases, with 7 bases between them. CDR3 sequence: CASSYVGAGANVLTF. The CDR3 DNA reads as TGTGCCAGCAGTTACGTAGGGGCTGGGGCCAACGTCCTGACTTTC.

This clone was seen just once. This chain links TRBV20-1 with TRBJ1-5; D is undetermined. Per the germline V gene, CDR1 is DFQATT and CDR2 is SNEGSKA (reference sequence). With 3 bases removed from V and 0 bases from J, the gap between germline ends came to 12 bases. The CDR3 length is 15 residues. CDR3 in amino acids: CSASAQRDSNQPQHF. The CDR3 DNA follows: TGCAGTGCTAGTGCCCAGAGGGATAGCAATCAGCCCCAGCATTTT.

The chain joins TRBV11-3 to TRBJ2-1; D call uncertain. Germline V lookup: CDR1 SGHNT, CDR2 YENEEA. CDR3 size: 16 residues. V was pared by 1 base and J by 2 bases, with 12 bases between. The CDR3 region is CASSLAAGGTYNEQFF. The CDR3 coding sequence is TGTGCCAGCAGCTTAGCGGCCGGCGGAACCTACAATGAGCAGTTCTTC.

This CDR3 is CASSPPGGRLGYGYTF. The DNA for the CDR3 is TGTGCCAGCAGCCCCCCGGGTGGCAGGCTGGGCTATGGCTACACCTTC. The chain has TRBV7-2 and TRBJ1-2; no definite D call. Trimming shortened V by 5 bases and J by 4 bases, and 20 bases separated the two germline ends. This CDR3 has 16 amino acids. The germline V gene has CDR1 SGHTA and CDR2 FQGNSA.

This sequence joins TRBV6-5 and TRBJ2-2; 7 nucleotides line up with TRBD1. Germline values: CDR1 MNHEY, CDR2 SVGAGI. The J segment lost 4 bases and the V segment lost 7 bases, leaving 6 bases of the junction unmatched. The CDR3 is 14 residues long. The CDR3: CASKRDSSTGELFF. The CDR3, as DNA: TGTGCCAGCAAAAGGGACAGCTCCACCGGGGAGCTGTTTTTT.

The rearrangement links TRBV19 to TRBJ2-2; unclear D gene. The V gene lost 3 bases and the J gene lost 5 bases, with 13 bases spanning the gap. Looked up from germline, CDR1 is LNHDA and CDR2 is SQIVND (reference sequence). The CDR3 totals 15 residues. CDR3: CASSIETARTGELFF. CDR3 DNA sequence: TGTGCCAGTAGTATCGAGACTGCTAGAACCGGGGAGCTGTTTTTT.

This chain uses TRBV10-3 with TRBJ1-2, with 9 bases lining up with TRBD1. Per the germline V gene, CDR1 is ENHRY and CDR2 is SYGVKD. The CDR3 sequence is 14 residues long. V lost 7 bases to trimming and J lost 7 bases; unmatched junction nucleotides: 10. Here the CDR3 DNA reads TGTGCCATCAACCGACAGGGGGTAGGAAGTGGCTACACCTTC. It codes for CAINRQGVGSGYTF.

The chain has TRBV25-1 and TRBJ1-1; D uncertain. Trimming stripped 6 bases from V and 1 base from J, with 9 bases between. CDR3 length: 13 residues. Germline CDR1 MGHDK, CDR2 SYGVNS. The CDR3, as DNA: TGTGCCAGCAGGTGGGAGGCGAACACTGAAGCTTTCTTT. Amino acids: CASRWEANTEAFF.

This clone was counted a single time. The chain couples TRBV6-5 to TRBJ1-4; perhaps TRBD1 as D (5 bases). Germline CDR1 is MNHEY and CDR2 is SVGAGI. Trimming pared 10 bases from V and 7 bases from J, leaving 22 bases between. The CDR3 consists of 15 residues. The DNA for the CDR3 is TGTGCCACCGCATATTCGAGGGACGTTAGTGAAAAACTGTTTTTT. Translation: CATAYSRDVSEKLFF.

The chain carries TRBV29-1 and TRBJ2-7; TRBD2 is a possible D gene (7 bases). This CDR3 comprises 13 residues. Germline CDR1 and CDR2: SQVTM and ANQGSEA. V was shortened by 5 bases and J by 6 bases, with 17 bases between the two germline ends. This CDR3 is CSVMGGPYGEQYF. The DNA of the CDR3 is TGCAGCGTTATGGGGGGGCCCTACGGCGAGCAGTACTTC.

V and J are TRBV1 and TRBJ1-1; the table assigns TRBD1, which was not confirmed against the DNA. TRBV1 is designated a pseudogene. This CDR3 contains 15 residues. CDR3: CTSSQEGPGGTEAFF. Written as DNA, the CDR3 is TGCACCAGCAGCCAAGAAGGTCCAGGGGGCACTGAAGCTTTCTTT.

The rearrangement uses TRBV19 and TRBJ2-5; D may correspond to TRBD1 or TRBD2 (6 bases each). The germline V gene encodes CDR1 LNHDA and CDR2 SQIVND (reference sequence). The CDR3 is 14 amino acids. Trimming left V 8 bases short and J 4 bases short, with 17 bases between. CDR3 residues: CASREGGRGETQYF. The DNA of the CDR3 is TGTGCCAGTCGCGAGGGGGGCAGGGGAGAGACCCAGTACTTC.

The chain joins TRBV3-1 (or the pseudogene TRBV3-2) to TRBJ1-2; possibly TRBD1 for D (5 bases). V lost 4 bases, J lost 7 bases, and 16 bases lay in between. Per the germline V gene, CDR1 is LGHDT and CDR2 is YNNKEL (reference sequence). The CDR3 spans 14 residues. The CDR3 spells CASSLTGGLAGYTF. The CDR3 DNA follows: TGTGCCAGCAGCCTGACGGGGGGGTTGGCTGGCTACACCTTC.

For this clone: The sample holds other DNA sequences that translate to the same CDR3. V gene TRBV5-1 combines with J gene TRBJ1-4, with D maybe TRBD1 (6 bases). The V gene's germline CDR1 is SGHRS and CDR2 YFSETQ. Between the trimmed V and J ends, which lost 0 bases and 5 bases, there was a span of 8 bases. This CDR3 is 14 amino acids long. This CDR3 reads CASSLGQANEKLFF. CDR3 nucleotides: TGCGCCAGCAGCTTGGGACAGGCGAATGAAAAACTGTTTTTT.

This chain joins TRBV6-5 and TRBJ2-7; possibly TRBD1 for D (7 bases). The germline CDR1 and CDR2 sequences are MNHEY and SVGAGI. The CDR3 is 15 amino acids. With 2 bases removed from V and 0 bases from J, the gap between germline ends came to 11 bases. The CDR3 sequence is CASSYAGQSSYEQYF. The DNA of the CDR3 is TGTGCCAGCAGTTACGCGGGACAGAGCTCCTACGAGCAGTACTTC.

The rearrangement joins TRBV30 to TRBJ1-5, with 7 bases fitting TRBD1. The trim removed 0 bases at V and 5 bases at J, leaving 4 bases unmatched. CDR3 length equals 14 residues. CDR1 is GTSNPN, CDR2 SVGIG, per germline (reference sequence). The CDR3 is CAWSVGQGDQPQHF. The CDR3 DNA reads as TGTGCCTGGAGTGTAGGGCAGGGGGATCAGCCCCAGCATTTT.